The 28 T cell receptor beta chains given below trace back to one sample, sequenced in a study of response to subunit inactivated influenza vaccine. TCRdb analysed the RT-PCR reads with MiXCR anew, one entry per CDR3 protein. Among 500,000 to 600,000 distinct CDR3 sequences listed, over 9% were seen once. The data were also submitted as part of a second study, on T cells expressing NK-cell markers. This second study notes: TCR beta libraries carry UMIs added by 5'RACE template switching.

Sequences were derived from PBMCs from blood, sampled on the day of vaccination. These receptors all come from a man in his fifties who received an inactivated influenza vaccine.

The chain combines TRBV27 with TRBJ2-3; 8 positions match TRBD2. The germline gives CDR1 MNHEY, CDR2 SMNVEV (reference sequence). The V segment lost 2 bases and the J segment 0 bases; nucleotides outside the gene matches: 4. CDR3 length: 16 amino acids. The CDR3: CASSLIAGFSTDTQYF. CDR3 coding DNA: TGTGCCAGCAGTTTAATAGCGGGGTTTAGCACAGATACGCAGTATTTT.

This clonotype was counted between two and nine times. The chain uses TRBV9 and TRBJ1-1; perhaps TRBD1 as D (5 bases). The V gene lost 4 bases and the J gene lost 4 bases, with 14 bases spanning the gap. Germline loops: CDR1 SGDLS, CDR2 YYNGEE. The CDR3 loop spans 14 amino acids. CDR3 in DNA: TGTGCCAGCAGCCCGGGGGGGGAGGGCACTGAAGCTTTCTTT. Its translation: CASSPGGEGTEAFF.

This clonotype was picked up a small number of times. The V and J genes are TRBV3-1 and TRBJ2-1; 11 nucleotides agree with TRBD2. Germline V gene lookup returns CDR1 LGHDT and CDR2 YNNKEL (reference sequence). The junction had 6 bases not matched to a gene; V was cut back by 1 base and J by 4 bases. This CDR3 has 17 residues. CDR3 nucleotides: TGTGCCAGCAGCCAAGGACTAGCGGGAAGGCTATACAATGAGCAGTTCTTC. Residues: CASSQGLAGRLYNEQFF.

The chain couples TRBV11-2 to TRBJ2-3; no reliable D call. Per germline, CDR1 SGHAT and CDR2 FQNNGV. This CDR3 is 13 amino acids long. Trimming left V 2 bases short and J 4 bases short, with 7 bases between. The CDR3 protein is CASSLTAADTQYF. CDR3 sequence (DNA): TGTGCCAGCAGCTTAACGGCGGCAGATACGCAGTATTTT.

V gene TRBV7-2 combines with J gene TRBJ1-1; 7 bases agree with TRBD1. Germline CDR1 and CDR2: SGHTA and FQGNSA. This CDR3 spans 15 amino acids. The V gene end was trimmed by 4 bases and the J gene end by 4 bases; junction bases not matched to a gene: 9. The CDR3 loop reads CASSYQGGLGTEAFF. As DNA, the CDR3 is TGTGCCAGCAGCTACCAAGGGGGCTTAGGCACTGAAGCTTTCTTT.

This chain's CDR3 is CSATTGWETQYF. As DNA, the CDR3 is TGCAGTGCTACGACAGGGTGGGAGACCCAGTACTTC. The chain recombines TRBV20-1 with TRBJ2-5, with 7 bases matching TRBD1. Germline V gene sequence: CDR1 DFQATT, CDR2 SNEGSKA (reference sequence). V lost 4 bases to trimming and J lost 5 bases; unmatched junction nucleotides: 4. The CDR3 extends over 12 amino acids.

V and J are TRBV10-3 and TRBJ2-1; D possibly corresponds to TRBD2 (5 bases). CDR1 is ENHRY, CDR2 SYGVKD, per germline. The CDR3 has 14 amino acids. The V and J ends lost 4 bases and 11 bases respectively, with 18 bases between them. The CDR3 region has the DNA TGTGCCATCAGTGGGGATTTTAGGGAGACTCAGCAGTTCTTC. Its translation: CAISGDFRETQQFF.

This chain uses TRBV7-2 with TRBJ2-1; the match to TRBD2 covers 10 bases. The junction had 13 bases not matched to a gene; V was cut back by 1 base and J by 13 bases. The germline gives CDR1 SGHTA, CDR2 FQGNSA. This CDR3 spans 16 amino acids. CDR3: CASSLDSVVAGGSQFF. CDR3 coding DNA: TGTGCCAGCAGCTTAGACTCGGTAGTAGCGGGGGGCTCCCAGTTCTTC.

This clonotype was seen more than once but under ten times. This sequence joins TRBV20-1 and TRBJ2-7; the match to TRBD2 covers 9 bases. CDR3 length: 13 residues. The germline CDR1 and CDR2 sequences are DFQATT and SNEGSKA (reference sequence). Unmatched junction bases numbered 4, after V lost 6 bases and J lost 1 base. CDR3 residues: CSAPGLASYEQYF. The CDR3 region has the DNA TGCAGTGCCCCGGGACTAGCTTCCTACGAGCAGTACTTC.

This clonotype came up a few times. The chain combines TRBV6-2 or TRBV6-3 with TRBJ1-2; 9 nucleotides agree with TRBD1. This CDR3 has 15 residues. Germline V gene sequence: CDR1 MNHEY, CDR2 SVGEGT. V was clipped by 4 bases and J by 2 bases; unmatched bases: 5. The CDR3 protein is CASSSYDRGNYGYTF. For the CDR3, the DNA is TGTGCCAGCAGTTCCTACGACAGGGGGAACTATGGCTACACCTTC.

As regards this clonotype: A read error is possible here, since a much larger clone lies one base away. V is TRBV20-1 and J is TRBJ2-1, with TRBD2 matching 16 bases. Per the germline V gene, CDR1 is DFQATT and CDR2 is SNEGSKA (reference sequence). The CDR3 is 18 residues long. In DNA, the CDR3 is TGCATTGCTAGCTCGGGACTAGCGGGGGGGAGCTCCTACAATGAGCAGTTCTTC. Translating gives CIASSGLAGGSSYNEQFF.

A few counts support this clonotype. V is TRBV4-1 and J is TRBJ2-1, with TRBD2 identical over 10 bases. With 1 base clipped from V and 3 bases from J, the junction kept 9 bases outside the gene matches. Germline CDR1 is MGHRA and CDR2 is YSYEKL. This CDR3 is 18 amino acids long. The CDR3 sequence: CASSQAFLAGAHYNEQFF. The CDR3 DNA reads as TGCGCCAGCAGCCAAGCGTTCCTAGCGGGGGCCCACTACAATGAGCAGTTCTTC.

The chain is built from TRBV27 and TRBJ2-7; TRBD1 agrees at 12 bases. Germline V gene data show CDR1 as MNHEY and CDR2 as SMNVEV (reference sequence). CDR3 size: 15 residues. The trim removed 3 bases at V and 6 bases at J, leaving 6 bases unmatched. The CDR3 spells CASSFGTGGQGEQYF. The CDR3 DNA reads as TGTGCCAGCAGTTTCGGGACAGGGGGCCAGGGCGAGCAGTACTTC.

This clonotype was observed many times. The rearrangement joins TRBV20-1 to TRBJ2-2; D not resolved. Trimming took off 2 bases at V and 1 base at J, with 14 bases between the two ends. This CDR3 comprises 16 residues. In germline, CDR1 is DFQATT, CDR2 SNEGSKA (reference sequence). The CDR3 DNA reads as TGCAGTGCTAGATCAGGAGAGGCTCTGAACACCGGGGAGCTGTTTTTT. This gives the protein CSARSGEALNTGELFF.

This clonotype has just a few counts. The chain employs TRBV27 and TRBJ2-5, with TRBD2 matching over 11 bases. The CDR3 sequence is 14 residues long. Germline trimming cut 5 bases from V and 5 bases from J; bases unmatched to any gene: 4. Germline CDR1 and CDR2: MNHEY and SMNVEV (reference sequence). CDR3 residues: CASSRGLAVETQYF. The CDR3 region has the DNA TGTGCCAGCAGTCGGGGACTAGCGGTTGAGACCCAGTACTTC.

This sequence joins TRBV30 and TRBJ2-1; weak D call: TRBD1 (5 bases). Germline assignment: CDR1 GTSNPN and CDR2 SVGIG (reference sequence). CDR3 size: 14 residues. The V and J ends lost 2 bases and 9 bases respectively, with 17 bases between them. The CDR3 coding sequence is TGTGCCTGGAGTTACTACCCAGGGTCCAGTGAGCAGTTCTTC. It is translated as CAWSYYPGSSEQFF.

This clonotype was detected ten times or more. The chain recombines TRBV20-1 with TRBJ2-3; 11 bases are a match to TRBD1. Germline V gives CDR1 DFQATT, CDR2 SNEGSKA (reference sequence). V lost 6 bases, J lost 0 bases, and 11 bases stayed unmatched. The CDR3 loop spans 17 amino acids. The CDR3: CSARRDRGGISTDTQYF. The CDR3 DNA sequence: TGCAGTGCGCGCCGGGACAGGGGGGGGATAAGCACAGATACGCAGTATTTT.

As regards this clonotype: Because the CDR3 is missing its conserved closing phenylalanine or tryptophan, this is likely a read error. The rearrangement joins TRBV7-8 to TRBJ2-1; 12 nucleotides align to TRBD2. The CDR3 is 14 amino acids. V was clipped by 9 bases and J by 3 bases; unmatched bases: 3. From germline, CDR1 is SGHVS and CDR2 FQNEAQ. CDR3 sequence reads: CASTTSGSYNEQFS. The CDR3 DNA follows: TGTGCCAGTACGACTAGCGGGAGCTACAATGAGCAGTTCTCC.

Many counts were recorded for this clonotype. The CDR3 coding sequence is TGTGCCAGCAGGATCCGAGGCCATGGCTACACCTTC. Its protein product is CASRIRGHGYTF. This chain joins TRBV6-2 or TRBV6-3 and TRBJ1-2; D gene ambiguous. This CDR3 contains 12 residues. Germline CDR1 reads MNHEY; CDR2 reads SVGEGT. V shed 6 bases and J shed 6 bases, with 11 bases lying between them.

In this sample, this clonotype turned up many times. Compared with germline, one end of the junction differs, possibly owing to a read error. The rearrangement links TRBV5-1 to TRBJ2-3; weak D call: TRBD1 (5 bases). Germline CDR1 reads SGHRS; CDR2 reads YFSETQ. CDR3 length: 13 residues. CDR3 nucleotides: TGTGCCAGCAGTTCAGGGAGCACAGATACGCAGTATTTT. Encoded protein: CASSSGSTDTQYF.

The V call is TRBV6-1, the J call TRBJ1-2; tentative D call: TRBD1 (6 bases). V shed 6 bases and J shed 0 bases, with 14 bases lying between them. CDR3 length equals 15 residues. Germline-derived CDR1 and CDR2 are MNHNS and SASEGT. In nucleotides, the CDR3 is TGTGCCAGCAGACCCAGGGGATCCTCTAACTATGGCTACACCTTC. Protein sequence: CASRPRGSSNYGYTF.

The CDR3 sequence is CASSQVGGPYGYTF. DNA of the CDR3: TGTGCCAGCAGCCAAGTTGGGGGGCCATATGGCTACACCTTC. The rearrangement links TRBV3-1 to TRBJ1-2; a weak D match, TRBD1 (6 bases). The CDR3 loop spans 14 amino acids. Trimming left V 1 base short and J 5 bases short, with 11 bases between. The germline CDR1 and CDR2 sequences are LGHDT and YNNKEL (reference sequence).

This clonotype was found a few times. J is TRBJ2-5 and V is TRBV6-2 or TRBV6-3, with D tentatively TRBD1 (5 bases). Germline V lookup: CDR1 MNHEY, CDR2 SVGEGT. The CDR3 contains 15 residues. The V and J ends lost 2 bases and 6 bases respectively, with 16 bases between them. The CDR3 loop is CASSYGLGQIKTQYF. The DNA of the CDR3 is TGTGCCAGCAGTTACGGTTTGGGGCAGATCAAGACCCAGTACTTC.

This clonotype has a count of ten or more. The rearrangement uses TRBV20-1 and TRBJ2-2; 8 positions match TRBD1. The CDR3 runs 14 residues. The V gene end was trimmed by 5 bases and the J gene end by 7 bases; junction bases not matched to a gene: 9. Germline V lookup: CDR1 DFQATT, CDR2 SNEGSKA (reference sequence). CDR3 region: CSAPSTGAGGELFF. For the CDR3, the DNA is TGCAGTGCTCCTTCGACAGGGGCGGGCGGGGAGCTGTTTTTT.

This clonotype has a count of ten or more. The CDR3 bases are TGTGCCAGCAGAGACCGGGACATTGACTACGAGCAGTACTTC. It codes for CASRDRDIDYEQYF. J is TRBJ2-7 and V is TRBV6-2 or TRBV6-3; possibly TRBD1 for D (6 bases). Germline-derived CDR1 and CDR2 are MNHEY and SVGEGT. This CDR3 is 14 amino acids long. V was cut by 6 bases and J by 3 bases, with 15 bases left in between.

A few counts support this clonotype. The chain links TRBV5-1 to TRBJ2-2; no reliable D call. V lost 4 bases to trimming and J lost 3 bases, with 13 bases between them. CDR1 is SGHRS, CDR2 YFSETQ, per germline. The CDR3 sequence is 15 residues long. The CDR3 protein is CASSHTRGYTGELFF. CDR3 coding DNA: TGCGCCAGCAGCCACACCCGCGGTTACACCGGGGAGCTGTTTTTT.

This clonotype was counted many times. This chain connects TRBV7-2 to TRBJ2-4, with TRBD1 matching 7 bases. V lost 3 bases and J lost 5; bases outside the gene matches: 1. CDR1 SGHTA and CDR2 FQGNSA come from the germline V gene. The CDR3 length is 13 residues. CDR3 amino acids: CASSLTGQNIQYF. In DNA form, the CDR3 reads TGTGCCAGCAGCTTGACAGGGCAAAACATTCAGTACTTC. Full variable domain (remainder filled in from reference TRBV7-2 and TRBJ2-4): GAGVSQSPSNKVTEKGKDVELRCDPISGHTALYWYRQSLGQGLEFLIYFQGNSAPDKSGLPSDRFSAERTGGSVSTLTIQRTQQEDSAVYLCASSLTGQNIQYFGAGTRLSVL.

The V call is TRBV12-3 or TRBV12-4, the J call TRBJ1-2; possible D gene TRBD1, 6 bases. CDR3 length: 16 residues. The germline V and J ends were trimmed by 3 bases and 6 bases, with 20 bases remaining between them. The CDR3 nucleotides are TGTGCCAGCAGTTTGGGTGGTACAGGGACGCGAGATGGCTACACCTTC. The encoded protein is CASSLGGTGTRDGYTF.